This T cell receptor (beta chain) was captured by sequencing in a study of blood T cell repertoires in COVID-19. The wider study: T cells, B-cell-depleted T cells, or PBMCs provided the cDNA or gDNA that served as material.

As handled by the study authors: By means of reference gene primer amplification, nucleated cell counts were estimated. TCRdb keeps only in-frame clones here, not all; method: immunoSEQ multiplex PCR. V and J calls and clone size are those listed in that table; D and trimming were worked out from the DNA. The table lists some 300,000 clones, 88% of them singletons. The CDR3 runs 14 residues. Per germline, CDR1 SNHLY and CDR2 FYNNEI. Trimming shortened V by 5 bases and J by 5 bases, and 15 bases separated the two germline ends. Enrollees, roughly 18 to 89 years old, lived in 25 or so US areas. Assignments of participants to cohorts depended upon their own reported clinical history.

V and J are TRBV2 and TRBJ2-5; possibly TRBD1 for D (7 bases). This receptor was taken from an older woman in a cohort exposed to, infected with or recovered from COVID-19 (not recorded which). The specimen was PBMCs or T cells enriched from blood (not recorded which). CDR3: CASSSRTGGETQYF. The CDR3 DNA reads TGTGCCAGCAGTTCTCGGACAGGAGGGGAGACCCAGTACTTC.